The 6 T cell receptor beta chains below were found in one sample sequenced in a study of blood T cell repertoires in COVID-19. Assay used: immunoSEQ multiplex PCR; TCRdb lists only in-frame clones, some missing. Counted here are under 150,000 clones, around nine tenths occurring once; the ten biggest clones make up approximately 2.2%. What was sequenced was PBMCs or T cells enriched from blood (not recorded which). All receptors come from a woman aged 45-65 years who had recovered from COVID-19.

The V and J genes are TRBV11-2 and TRBJ2-5; perhaps TRBD1 as D (5 bases). The V and J ends lost 5 bases and 1 base respectively, with 14 bases between them. Germline V gene sequence: CDR1 SGHAT, CDR2 FQNNGV. The CDR3 has 15 residues. The DNA of the CDR3 is TGTGCCAGCAGCCCGGGTGGGGCCCCCCAAGAGACCCAGTACTTC. It specifies CASSPGGAPQETQYF.

The chain is built from TRBV14 and TRBJ2-7, with D possibly matching TRBD2 (5 bases). From germline, CDR1 is SGHDN and CDR2 FVKESK. There are 13 residues in the CDR3. V was pared by 6 bases and J by 0 bases, with 9 bases between. Here the CDR3 reads CASRPGTSYEQYF. The DNA for the CDR3 is TGTGCCAGCAGACCGGGAACCTCCTACGAGCAGTACTTC.

The chain is built from TRBV7-9 and TRBJ2-1; TRBD1 is a possible D gene (5 bases). Germline V gives CDR1 SEHNR, CDR2 FQNEAQ (reference sequence). The CDR3 is 15 residues long. Deletions cut 0 bases from V and 0 bases from J, with 6 bases between. CDR3 in DNA: TGTGCCAGCAGCTTAGCAGGGGCCTCCTACAATGAGCAGTTCTTC. Amino acid sequence: CASSLAGASYNEQFF.

The J gene is TRBJ2-3, the V gene TRBV9; 7 bases are a match to TRBD2. There are 16 residues in the CDR3. Unmatched junction bases numbered 9, after V lost 4 bases and J lost 1 base. Germline CDR1 is SGDLS and CDR2 is YYNGEE. The CDR3 DNA sequence: TGTGCCAGCAGCTCCAACGGGGGGTGGGGCACAGATACGCAGTATTTT. It encodes CASSSNGGWGTDTQYF.

V gene TRBV5-8 combines with J gene TRBJ1-2; D gene unclear. The CDR3 is made up of 14 amino acids. V was shortened by 3 bases and J by 0 bases, with 9 bases between the two germline ends. CDR1 SGHTS and CDR2 YDEGEE come from the germline V gene. The CDR3 here is CASSWQTTNYGYTF. For the CDR3, the DNA is TGTGCCAGCAGCTGGCAGACTACTAACTATGGCTACACCTTC. Full variable domain (missing parts from reference TRBV5-8 and TRBJ1-2): EAGVTQSPTHLIKTRGQQATLRCSPISGHTSVYWYQQALGLGLQFLLWYDEGEERNRGNFPPRFSGRQFPNYSSELNVNALELEDSALYLCASSWQTTNYGYTFGSGTRLTVV.

J is TRBJ1-2 and V is TRBV5-4; a possible D gene is TRBD1 (6 bases). This CDR3 is 15 amino acids long. CDR1 is SGHNT and CDR2 is YYREEE in the germline V gene (reference sequence). V gave up 0 bases and J gave up 7 bases, with 16 bases separating them. The CDR3 region has the DNA TGTGCCAGCAGCTTGGCCATGTACAGGGAGGGTGGCTACACCTTC. This encodes CASSLAMYREGGYTF. Full variable domain (remainder filled in from reference TRBV5-4 and TRBJ1-2): ETGVTQSPTHLIKTRGQQVTLRCSSQSGHNTVSWYQQALGQGPQFIFQYYREEENGRGNFPPRFSGLQFPNYSSELNVNALELDDSALYLCASSLAMYREGGYTFGSGTRLTVV.